This record looks at one T cell receptor (beta chain) sequence and its context. The CDR3 loop spans 16 amino acids. Trimming took 7 bases from V and 6 from J; bases not matched to a gene: 12. The V gene's germline CDR1 is SGHDT and CDR2 YYEEEE. The data belong to a study of cytomegalovirus exposure and HLA in healthy donors. PCR amplification relied on 60 Vbeta primers (plus 13 Jbeta primers). TCRdb's table, derived via immunoSEQ multiplex PCR, lists solely in-frame clones and lacks some. The table shows approximately 150,000 clones, with over 60% occurring only once. Sequenced material: PBMCs. The sequence came from a man between 35 and 55 years old in good health and CMV-seronegative. The rearrangement links TRBV5-6 to TRBJ2-2; 10 nucleotides align to TRBD2. The CDR3 loop reads CASPSQELAGAGELFF. The CDR3, as DNA: TGTGCCAGCCCAAGTCAGGAGCTAGCGGGGGCCGGGGAGCTGTTTTTT.